Below are 4 T cell receptor beta chains sequenced from a single sample in a study of CD8 T cells in Susac syndrome. RNA, at about 0.5 to 1 ug, was reverse transcribed with random hexamers. TCRdb reprocessed the immunoSEQ multiplex PCR reads with MiXCR, giving one entry per CDR3 protein. The sample holds some 120,000 distinct CDR3 sequences, about 90% seen once. Source material: CD8+ T cells from PBMCs. Every receptor here comes from a human donor with multiple sclerosis.

V and J are TRBV3-1 and TRBJ1-2, with D possibly matching TRBD1 (5 bases). The ends were cut back, 1 base at V and 8 bases at J, with 23 bases in the middle. CDR3 length: 17 residues. The germline V gene encodes CDR1 LGHDT and CDR2 YNNKEL (reference sequence). The DNA of the CDR3 is TGTGCCAGCAGCCAAGTATCAGGAGGGGTTGGATATATAGGCTACACCTTC. The encoded protein is CASSQVSGGVGYIGYTF.

The chain uses TRBV29-1 and TRBJ2-7, with TRBD1 as a possible D gene (6 bases). The V end lost 7 bases, the J end lost 2 bases, and 12 bases lay between the germline ends. CDR3 length: 12 residues. CDR1 SQVTM and CDR2 ANQGSEA come from the germline V gene. This chain's CDR3 is CSALTGPYEQYF. The CDR3 nucleotides read TGCAGCGCCCTGACAGGACCCTACGAGCAGTACTTC.

The chain has TRBV20-1 and TRBJ2-1; 8 positions agree with TRBD2. Germline CDR1 and CDR2: DFQATT and SNEGSKA (reference sequence). Losses at the gene ends were 0 bases for V and 1 base for J; bases not matched to a gene: 11. This CDR3 spans 18 amino acids. CDR3 bases: TGCAGTGCTAGAGATCTCGCGGCTAGCGGGTGGTCCTACAATGAGCAGTTCTTC. Translated, it gives CSARDLAASGWSYNEQFF.

The chain has TRBV23-1 and TRBJ1-2; D unresolved. TRBV23-1 is classed as an ORF, of uncertain function. V was pared by 2 bases and J by 2 bases, with 6 bases between. This CDR3 comprises 13 residues. The CDR3 DNA is TGCGCCAGCAGTCAACCCCAGAACTATGGCTACACCTTC. Translating gives CASSQPQNYGYTF.